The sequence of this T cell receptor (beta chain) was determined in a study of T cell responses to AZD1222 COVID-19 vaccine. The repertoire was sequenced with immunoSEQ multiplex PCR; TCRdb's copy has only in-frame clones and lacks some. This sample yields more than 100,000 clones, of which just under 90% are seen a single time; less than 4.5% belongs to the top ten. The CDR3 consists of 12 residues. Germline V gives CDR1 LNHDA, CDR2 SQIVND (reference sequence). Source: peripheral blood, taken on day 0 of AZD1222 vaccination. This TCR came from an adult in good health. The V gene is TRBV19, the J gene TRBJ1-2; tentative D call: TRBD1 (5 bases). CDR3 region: CSMYRRKGGYTF. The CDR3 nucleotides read TGTTCCATGTACAGGAGGAAGGGTGGCTACACCTTC. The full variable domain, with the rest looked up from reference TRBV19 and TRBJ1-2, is DGGITQSPKYLFRKEGQNVTLSCEQNLNHDAMYWYRQDPGQGLRLIYYSQIVNDFQKGDIAEGYSVSREKKESFPLTVTSAQKNPTAFYLCSMYRRKGGYTFGSGTRLTVV.